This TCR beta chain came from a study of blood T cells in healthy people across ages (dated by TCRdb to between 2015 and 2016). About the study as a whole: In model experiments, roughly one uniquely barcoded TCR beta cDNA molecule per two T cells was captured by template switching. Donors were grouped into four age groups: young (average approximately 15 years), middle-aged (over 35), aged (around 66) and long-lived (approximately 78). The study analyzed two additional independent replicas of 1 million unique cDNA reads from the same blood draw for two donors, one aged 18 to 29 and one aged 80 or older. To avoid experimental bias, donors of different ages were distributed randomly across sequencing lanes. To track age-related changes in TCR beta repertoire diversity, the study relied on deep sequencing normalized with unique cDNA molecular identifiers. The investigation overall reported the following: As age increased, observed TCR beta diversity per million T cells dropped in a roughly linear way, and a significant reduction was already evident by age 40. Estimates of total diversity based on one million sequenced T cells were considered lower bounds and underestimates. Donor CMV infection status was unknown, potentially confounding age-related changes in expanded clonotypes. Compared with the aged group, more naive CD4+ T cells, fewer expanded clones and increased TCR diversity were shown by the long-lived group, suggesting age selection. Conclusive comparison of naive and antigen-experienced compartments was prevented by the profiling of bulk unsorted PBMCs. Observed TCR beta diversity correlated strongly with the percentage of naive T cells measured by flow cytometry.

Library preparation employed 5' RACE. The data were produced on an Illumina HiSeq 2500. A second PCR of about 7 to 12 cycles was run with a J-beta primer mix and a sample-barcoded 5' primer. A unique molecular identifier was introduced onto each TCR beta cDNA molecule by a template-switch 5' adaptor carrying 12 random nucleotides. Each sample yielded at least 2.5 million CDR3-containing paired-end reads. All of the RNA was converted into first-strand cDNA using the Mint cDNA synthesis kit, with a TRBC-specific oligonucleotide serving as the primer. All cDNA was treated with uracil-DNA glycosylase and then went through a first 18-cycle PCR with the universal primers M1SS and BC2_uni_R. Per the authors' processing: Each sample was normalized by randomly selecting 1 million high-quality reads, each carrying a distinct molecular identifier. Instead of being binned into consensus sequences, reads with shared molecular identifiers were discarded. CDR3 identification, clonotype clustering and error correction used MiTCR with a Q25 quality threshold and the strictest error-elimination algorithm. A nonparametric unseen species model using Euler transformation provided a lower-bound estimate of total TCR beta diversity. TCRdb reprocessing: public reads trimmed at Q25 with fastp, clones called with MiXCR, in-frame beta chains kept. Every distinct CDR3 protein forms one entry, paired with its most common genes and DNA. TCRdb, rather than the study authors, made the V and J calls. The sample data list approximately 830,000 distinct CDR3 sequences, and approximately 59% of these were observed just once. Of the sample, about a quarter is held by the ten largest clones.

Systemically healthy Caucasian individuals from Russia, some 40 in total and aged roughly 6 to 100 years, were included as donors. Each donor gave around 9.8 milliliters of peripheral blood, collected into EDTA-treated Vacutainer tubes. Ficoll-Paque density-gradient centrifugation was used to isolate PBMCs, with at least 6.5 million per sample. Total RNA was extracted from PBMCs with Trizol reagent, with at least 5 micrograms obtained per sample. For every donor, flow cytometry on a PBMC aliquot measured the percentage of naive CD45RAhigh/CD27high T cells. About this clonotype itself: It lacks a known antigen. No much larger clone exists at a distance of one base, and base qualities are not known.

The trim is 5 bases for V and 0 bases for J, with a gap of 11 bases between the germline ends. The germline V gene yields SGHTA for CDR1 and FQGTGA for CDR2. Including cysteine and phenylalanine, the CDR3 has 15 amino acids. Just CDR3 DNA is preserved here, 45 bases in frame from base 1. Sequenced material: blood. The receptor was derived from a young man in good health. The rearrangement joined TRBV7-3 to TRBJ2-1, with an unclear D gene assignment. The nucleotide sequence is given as TGTGCCAGCAGCGCCAGCAGGAGCTCCTACAATGAGCAGTTCTTC. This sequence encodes CASSASRSSYNEQFF.